The rows below give T cell receptor beta chains drawn from one sample of a study of T cells expressing NK-cell markers. TCRdb reprocessed the 5' RACE reads and reports one entry per CDR3 protein, with no DNA. The ten top clones account for 0.3% to 0.45%, within a sample of about 260,000 distinct CDR3 sequences. Sequences were obtained from blood T cells: a sorted CD56 or NKG2C T cell subset, CD4+ or CD8+ T cells, or bulk PBMC T cells (not recorded which). These receptors were obtained from a man younger than 30 in good health. The CDR3 runs from the conserved cysteine through the conserved F or W.

j_gene | v_gene | CDR3aa
TRBJ2-7 | TRBV5-1 | CASRDSVTSEQYF
TRBJ2-1 | TRBV9 | CASSTLVTNLHEQFF
TRBJ1-4 | TRBV12-3/TRBV12-4 | CASSFEGHNEKLFF
TRBJ2-1 | TRBV19 | CASSIRMEGGSYNEQFF
TRBJ2-7 | TRBV20-1 | CSARTGAGRVHEQYF
TRBJ2-1 | TRBV12-3/TRBV12-4 | CASMFLSGLNNEQFF
TRBJ2-2 | TRBV6-6 | CASSYSSPGELFF
TRBJ1-3 | TRBV5-4 | CASSLGGRGAGNTIYF
TRBJ2-7 | TRBV20-1 | CSASVIQGFDEQYF
TRBJ2-3 | TRBV5-1 | CASRASGIGTDTQYF
TRBJ1-6 | TRBV28 | CASSRTLDRLNSPLHF
TRBJ2-1 | TRBV11-2 | CASSFLRGNEQFF
TRBJ2-2 | TRBV19 | CASSRQRTGELFF
TRBJ2-7 | TRBV4-2 | CASSQDLQGWNEQYF
TRBJ1-3 | TRBV12-3/TRBV12-4 | CASSFLGIRSGNTIYF
TRBJ2-7 | TRBV12-3/TRBV12-4 | CASSHKRSSGRAHEQYF
TRBJ2-2 | TRBV7-6 | CASSLLPVGQGAANTGELFF
TRBJ2-3 | TRBV24-1 | CATSPRIAGGTDTQYF